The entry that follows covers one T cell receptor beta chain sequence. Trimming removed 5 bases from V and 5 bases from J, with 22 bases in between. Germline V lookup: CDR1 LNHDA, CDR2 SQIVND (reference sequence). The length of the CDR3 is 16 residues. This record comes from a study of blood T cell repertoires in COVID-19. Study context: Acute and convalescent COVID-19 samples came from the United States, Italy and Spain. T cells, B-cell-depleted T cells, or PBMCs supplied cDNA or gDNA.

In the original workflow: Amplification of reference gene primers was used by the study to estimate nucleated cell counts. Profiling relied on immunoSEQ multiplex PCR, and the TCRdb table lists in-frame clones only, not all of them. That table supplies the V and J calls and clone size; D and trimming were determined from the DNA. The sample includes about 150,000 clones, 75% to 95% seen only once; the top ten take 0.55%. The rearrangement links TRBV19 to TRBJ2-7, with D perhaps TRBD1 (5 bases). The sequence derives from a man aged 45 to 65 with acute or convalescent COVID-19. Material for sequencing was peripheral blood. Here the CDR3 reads CASSAVGAGNMNEQYF. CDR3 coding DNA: TGTGCCAGTAGTGCCGTTGGGGCAGGGAATATGAACGAGCAGTACTTC.